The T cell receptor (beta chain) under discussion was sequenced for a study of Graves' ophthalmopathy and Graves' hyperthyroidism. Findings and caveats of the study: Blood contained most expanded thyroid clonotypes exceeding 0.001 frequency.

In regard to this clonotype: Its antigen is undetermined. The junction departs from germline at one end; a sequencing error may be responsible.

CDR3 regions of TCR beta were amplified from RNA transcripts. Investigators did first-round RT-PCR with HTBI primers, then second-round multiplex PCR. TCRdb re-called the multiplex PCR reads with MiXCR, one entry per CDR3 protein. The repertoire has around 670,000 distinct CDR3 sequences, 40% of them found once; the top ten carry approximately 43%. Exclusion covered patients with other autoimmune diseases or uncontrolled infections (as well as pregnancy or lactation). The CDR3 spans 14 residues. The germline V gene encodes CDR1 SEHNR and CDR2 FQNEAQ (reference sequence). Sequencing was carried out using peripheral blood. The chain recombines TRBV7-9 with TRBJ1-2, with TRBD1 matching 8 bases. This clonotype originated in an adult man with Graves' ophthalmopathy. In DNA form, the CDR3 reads TGTGCCAGCAGCGTAGCGGGACAGGTAGATGGCTACACCTTC. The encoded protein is CASSVAGQVDGYTF.